Listed here are 27 T cell receptor beta chains from one sample, sequenced in a study of CD8 T cells in ankylosing spondylitis. General study points: Eight highly homologous variants formed a TCR beta motif that appeared characteristic of ankylosing spondylitis blood.

A single record per CDR3 protein comes from TCRdb applying MiXCR to the 5' RACE reads. This sample has 200,000 to 250,000 distinct CDR3 sequences, with more than 5.5% found just once. No antigen has been identified for these receptors. The sequencing sample was made of blood, either unsorted or a sorted T cell fraction (not recorded which). The source is a male donor with ankylosing spondylitis.

The chain carries TRBV24-1 and TRBJ2-1; the D is unclear. The CDR3 length is 13 residues. Germline values: CDR1 KGHDR, CDR2 SFDVKD. CDR3 bases: TGTGCTGTTGAAGCAGTCTCCTACAATGAGCAGTTCTTC. Its translation: CAVEAVSYNEQFF.

In this sample, this clonotype turned up many times. The chain has TRBV11-2 and TRBJ1-2; D is uncertain. The CDR3 spans 14 residues. Trimming took off 1 base at V and 2 bases at J, with 8 bases between the two ends. From germline, CDR1 is SGHAT and CDR2 FQNNGV. This CDR3 reads CASSLGRLNYGYTF. The CDR3 DNA reads as TGTGCCAGCAGCTTAGGACGGCTCAACTATGGCTACACCTTC.

The chain links TRBV6-1 to TRBJ2-7, with D perhaps TRBD1 (6 bases). Germline assignment: CDR1 MNHNS and CDR2 SASEGT. The V and J ends lost 5 bases and 2 bases respectively, with 19 bases between them. The CDR3 has 16 residues. CDR3 coding DNA: TGTGCCAGCAGTACCCGGGACATTATCGGAACCTACGAGCAGTACTTC. The encoded protein is CASSTRDIIGTYEQYF.

Many counts were recorded for this clonotype. The V and J genes are TRBV7-2 and TRBJ2-4; D is unresolved. The germline V and J ends were trimmed by 3 bases and 2 bases, with 14 bases remaining between them. CDR1 is SGHTA and CDR2 is FQGNSA in the germline V gene. The CDR3 loop spans 16 amino acids. The CDR3 sequence is CASSFLAASPKNIQYF. The DNA for the CDR3 is TGTGCCAGCAGCTTTTTGGCGGCGTCGCCCAAAAACATTCAGTACTTC.

This clonotype was observed many times. The chain couples TRBV12-3 or TRBV12-4 to TRBJ1-1; no reliable D call. The CDR3 totals 13 residues. Trimming pared 4 bases from V and 6 bases from J, leaving 12 bases between. CDR3 coding DNA: TGTGCCAGCAGTTCACCCCTGCGGCCTGAAGCTTTCTTT. Translation: CASSSPLRPEAFF.

This clonotype was observed at least ten times. The chain is built from TRBV5-1 and TRBJ2-1, with D possibly called TRBD1 or TRBD2 (5 bases each). The V gene lost 4 bases and the J gene lost 6 bases, with 17 bases spanning the gap. CDR3 length equals 15 residues. Germline V lookup: CDR1 SGHRS, CDR2 YFSETQ. The CDR3 bases are TGCGCCAGCAGCGTTTCGGGGCAGATATTCAATGAGCAGTTCTTC. It codes for CASSVSGQIFNEQFF.

This clonotype turned up a few times. The V call is TRBV14, the J call TRBJ2-7; TRBD1 agrees at 8 bases. CDR1 and CDR2 (germline): SGHDN, FVKESK. The CDR3 length is 16 residues. J gave up 4 bases and V 5 bases, and 13 bases lay outside the gene matches. As DNA, the CDR3 is TGTGCCAGCAGCAAAGTCATTGGACAGGGAATATACGAGCAGTACTTC. This gives the protein CASSKVIGQGIYEQYF.

This clonotype was observed many times. The CDR3 DNA reads TGCGCCAGCAGCTGGGGACTAGCGACGAACACCGGGGAGCTGTTTTTT. This sequence encodes CASSWGLATNTGELFF. The rearrangement joins TRBV5-1 to TRBJ2-2, with 10 bases lining up with TRBD2. Per germline, CDR1 SGHRS and CDR2 YFSETQ. The V segment lost 3 bases and the J segment 0 bases; nucleotides outside the gene matches: 2. This CDR3 has 16 residues.

This clonotype appeared many times. This sequence joins TRBV5-1 and TRBJ2-1; D is uncertain. The CDR3 is 12 residues long. V was trimmed by 2 bases and J by 5 bases, leaving 5 bases between them. The V gene's germline CDR1 is SGHRS and CDR2 YFSETQ. The CDR3 DNA follows: TGCGCCAGCAGCTTCACAAACAATGAGCAGTTCTTC. Its protein is CASSFTNNEQFF.

CDR3 coding DNA: TGTGCCAGCTCACCACCTAGCGGGAGGAACACCGGGGAGCTGTTTTTT. Protein: CASSPPSGRNTGELFF. This sequence joins TRBV18 and TRBJ2-2; 9 nucleotides match TRBD2. CDR1 and CDR2 from the germline V gene are KGHSH and LQKENI. J was trimmed by 1 base and V by 0 bases; bases with no gene match: 0. CDR3 length equals 16 residues.

In this sample, this clonotype turned up many times. V usage is TRBV27 and J usage is TRBJ1-4; a weak D match, TRBD1 (6 bases). V lost 0 bases and J 8 bases, leaving 22 bases between the germline ends. The germline V gene encodes CDR1 MNHEY and CDR2 SMNVEV (reference sequence). This CDR3 is built from 18 residues. The CDR3 DNA sequence: TGTGCCAGCAGTTTATCTCACCTCCTCGACGGGGGGGCCGAAAAACTGTTTTTT. It yields the protein CASSLSHLLDGGAEKLFF.

This clonotype was seen ten or more times. The chain recombines TRBV10-2 with TRBJ2-1, with unresolved D. Looked up from germline, CDR1 is WSHSY and CDR2 is SAAADI. V lost 3 bases to trimming and J lost 5 bases, with 11 bases between them. There are 14 residues in the CDR3. DNA for the CDR3: TGCGCCAGCAGTGACCCCGGAGCGAACAATGAGCAGTTCTTC. Translation: CASSDPGANNEQFF.

This clonotype appeared many times. The V gene is TRBV4-3, the J gene TRBJ2-1, with 12 nucleotides matching TRBD1. Germline V lookup: CDR1 LGHNA, CDR2 YSLEER. V shed 1 base, J shed 7 bases, and the junction held 5 bases outside the gene matches. This CDR3 contains 16 residues. The CDR3 region is CASSQGWGQGANEQFF. CDR3 in DNA: TGCGCCAGCAGCCAAGGCTGGGGACAGGGGGCGAATGAGCAGTTCTTC.

This clonotype was recorded many times. This chain links TRBV5-1 with TRBJ2-3, with 7 bases fitting TRBD1. V shed 4 bases and J 4 bases; nucleotides not matched to a gene: 9. Germline values: CDR1 SGHRS, CDR2 YFSETQ. CDR3 length: 15 amino acids. CDR3 DNA sequence: TGCGCCAGCAGCCCCGGGACAGTAAGGCCAGATACGCAGTATTTT. This codes for CASSPGTVRPDTQYF.

In this sample, this clonotype turned up many times. This chain uses TRBV10-3 with TRBJ2-3; 7 nucleotides match TRBD1. The CDR3 contains 16 residues. The germline CDR1 and CDR2 sequences are ENHRY and SYGVKD. The V gene end was trimmed by 4 bases and the J gene end by 1 base; junction bases not matched to a gene: 8. The CDR3 nucleotides read TGTGCCATCAGTGGGCCGGGACAGCGACGCACAGATACGCAGTATTTT. It codes for CAISGPGQRRTDTQYF.

The rearrangement uses TRBV12-3 or TRBV12-4 and TRBJ2-7; TRBD1 matches at 10 bases. The V segment lost 6 bases and the J segment 6 bases; nucleotides outside the gene matches: 8. The CDR3 is made up of 14 amino acids. The CDR3 DNA follows: TGTGCCAGCAGCCCGGACAGGGGGTTCGTCGAGCAGTACTTC. Translation gives CASSPDRGFVEQYF.

At least ten counts were recorded for this clonotype. V and J are TRBV4-1 and TRBJ2-2; TRBD2 matches 10 bases. This CDR3 region has 15 residues. V gave up 1 base and J gave up 8 bases; unmatched junction bases: 4. Germline CDR1 is MGHRA and CDR2 is YSYEKL. For the CDR3, the DNA is TGCGCCAGCAGCCAAGCTAGCGGGAGTTCTGGGGAGCTGTTTTTT. Its protein product is CASSQASGSSGELFF.

The chain has TRBV7-9 and TRBJ2-5; D is undetermined. This CDR3 is built from 15 residues. Germline-derived CDR1 and CDR2 are SEHNR and FQNEAQ (reference sequence). The ends were cut back, 3 bases at V and 5 bases at J, with 16 bases in the middle. CDR3 sequence (DNA): TGTGCCAGCAGCTTGACAAGGGCTGGTTCCGAGACCCAGTACTTC. Its translation is CASSLTRAGSETQYF.

There are many counts of this clonotype. J is TRBJ2-1 and V is TRBV4-3, with D perhaps TRBD1 (5 bases). The CDR3 runs to 14 residues. Germline V gene sequence: CDR1 LGHNA, CDR2 YSLEER. Trimming cost V 2 bases and J 13 bases, with 18 bases left between them. CDR3 sequence (DNA): TGCGCCAGCAGCCAACTCAGGGCCGGCGCACAACAGTTCTTC. This sequence encodes CASSQLRAGAQQFF.

This clonotype showed up many times. This chain uses TRBV12-3 or TRBV12-4 with TRBJ2-7, with D tentatively TRBD1 or TRBD2 (5 bases each). This CDR3 region has 13 residues. Trimming took off 6 bases at V and 2 bases at J, with 11 bases between the two ends. CDR3 region: CASSHGTAYEQYF. CDR3 in DNA: TGTGCCAGCAGCCACGGGACGGCCTACGAGCAGTACTTC.

This clonotype has at least ten counts. The V gene is TRBV2, the J gene TRBJ1-3; a possible D gene is TRBD1 (5 bases). The CDR3 spans 15 residues. Trimming left V 4 bases short and J 5 bases short, with 15 bases between. Germline V gene data show CDR1 as SNHLY and CDR2 as FYNNEI. Here the CDR3 reads CASSGQGFTRNTIYF. CDR3 nucleotides: TGTGCCAGCAGTGGCCAGGGATTCACCCGAAACACCATATATTTT. Using reference TRBV2 and TRBJ1-3 for the parts outside the CDR3, the full variable domain is EPEVTQTPSHQVTQMGQEVILRCVPISNHLYFYWYRQILGQKVEFLVSFYNNEISEKSEIFDDQFSVERPDGSNFTLKIRSTKLEDSAMYFCASSGQGFTRNTIYFGEGSWLTVV.

There are a few counts of this clonotype. This sequence joins TRBV29-1 and TRBJ2-7, with 7 nucleotides matching TRBD2. J was trimmed by 2 bases and V by 0 bases; bases with no gene match: 13. The CDR3 is 17 residues long. Germline V gene data show CDR1 as SQVTM and CDR2 as ANQGSEA. This CDR3 is CSVEDFRTSDRTYEQYF. CDR3 nucleotides: TGCAGCGTTGAAGATTTCCGGACTAGTGACAGAACCTACGAGCAGTACTTC.

This clonotype was seen at least ten times. This chain joins TRBV11-2 and TRBJ2-3; 7 bases are a match to TRBD2. V was clipped by 3 bases and J by 4 bases; unmatched bases: 13. The CDR3 totals 17 residues. Germline V lookup: CDR1 SGHAT, CDR2 FQNNGV. The CDR3 DNA is TGTGCCAGCAGCTTTCGCGGGAGAGGGCGTGGTGCAGATACGCAGTATTTT. Amino acids: CASSFRGRGRGADTQYF. The variable domain in full, completed from reference TRBV11-2 and TRBJ2-3, reads EAGVAQSPRYKIIEKRQSVAFWCNPISGHATLYWYQQILGQGPKLLIQFQNNGVVDDSQLPKDRFSAERLKGVDSTLKIQPAKLEDSAVYLCASSFRGRGRGADTQYFGPGTRLTVL.

In its sample, this clonotype was seen a few times. The chain has TRBV2 and TRBJ2-7; D uncertain. The CDR3 totals 15 residues. The V and J ends lost 4 bases and 0 bases respectively, with 13 bases between them. Germline V lookup: CDR1 SNHLY, CDR2 FYNNEI. In nucleotides, the CDR3 is TGTGCCAGCAGTGGACGGGTTACGAGCTCCTACGAGCAGTACTTC. This encodes CASSGRVTSSYEQYF.

Of note for this clonotype: This may be a read error, as it is one base from a much larger clone. CDR3 sequence reads: CSAPEGSLNYEQNF. The CDR3 bases are TGCAGTGCGCCCGAGGGTAGTCTGAACTACGAGCAGAACTTC. This chain connects TRBV20-1 to TRBJ2-7; the D gene is possibly TRBD2 (5 bases). The CDR3 totals 14 residues. CDR1 is DFQATT and CDR2 is SNEGSKA in the germline V gene (reference sequence).

This clonotype was observed many times. The CDR3 sequence is CASSLGLAETNEQFF. As DNA, the CDR3 is TGCGCCAGCAGCTTGGGCCTAGCGGAGACCAATGAGCAGTTCTTC. V and J are TRBV5-1 and TRBJ2-1; 7 bases map to TRBD2. CDR1 and CDR2 from the germline V gene are SGHRS and YFSETQ. The CDR3 has 15 amino acids. Trimming at V came to 0 bases and at J to 6 bases, leaving 6 bases not matched to a gene.

In regard to this clonotype: Given a much more abundant clone one base away, this may be a read error. J is TRBJ2-1 and V is TRBV7-8; weak D call: TRBD1 (5 bases). The CDR3 contains 14 residues. Trimming cost V 7 bases and J 4 bases, with 14 bases left between them. Germline V gene sequence: CDR1 SGHVS, CDR2 FQNEAQ. CDR3 DNA: TGTGCCAGCATGTCGCAGGGTAGGTACAATGAGCAGTTCTTC. It translates to CASMSQGRYNEQFF.